What follows are 8 T cell receptor beta chains derived from one specimen sequenced in a study of cytotoxic CD8 clonotypes in ibrutinib-treated CLL. Libraries were prepared by immunoSEQ multiplex PCR; TCRdb keeps only in-frame clonotypes and omits some of them. The table records roughly 200,000 clones, around 72% of them present only once. The specimen was PBMCs, collected after 24 months of ibrutinib treatment. The receptor source for this set is a human donor with chronic lymphocytic leukemia.

The genes are TRBV4-2 and TRBJ1-2; the D gene is possibly TRBD1 (6 bases). The CDR3 extends over 15 amino acids. Germline values: CDR1 LGHNA, CDR2 YNFKEQ. V gave up 0 bases and J gave up 6 bases, with 14 bases separating them. DNA for the CDR3: TGTGCCAGCAGCCAAGACCTACAGGGCGGGAATGGCTACACCTTC. This sequence encodes CASSQDLQGGNGYTF.

The rearrangement uses TRBV9 and TRBJ2-1; D might be TRBD2 (5 bases). The CDR3 has 15 amino acids. Germline CDR1 reads SGDLS; CDR2 reads YYNGEE. V lost 0 bases, J lost 4 bases, and 11 bases lay in between. CDR3 DNA sequence: TGTGCCAGCAGCGTAGGGGAGCTCGTTTACAATGAGCAGTTCTTC. Translating it yields CASSVGELVYNEQFF. The entire variable domain, with the rest obtained from reference TRBV9 and TRBJ2-1, is as follows: DSGVTQTPKHLITATGQRVTLRCSPRSGDLSVYWYQQSLDQGLQFLIQYYNGEERAKGNILERFSAQQFPDLHSELNLSSLELGDSALYFCASSVGELVYNEQFFGPGTRLTVL.

This clone was recorded a few times. The genes are TRBV30 and TRBJ1-5; TRBD1 might be the D (6 bases). CDR1 is GTSNPN and CDR2 is SVGIG in the germline V gene (reference sequence). Between the trimmed V and J ends, which lost 1 base and 2 bases, there was a span of 6 bases. The CDR3 loop spans 13 amino acids. CDR3 loop: CAWSDRGNQPQHF. The CDR3 coding sequence is TGTGCCTGGAGTGACAGGGGCAATCAGCCCCAGCATTTT. Drawing the rest from reference TRBV30 and TRBJ1-5, the complete variable domain is SQTIHQWPATLVQPVGSPLSLECTVEGTSNPNLYWYRQAAGRGLQLLFYSVGIGQISSEVPQNLSASRPQDRQFILSSKKLLLSDSGFYLCAWSDRGNQPQHFGDGTRLSIL.

This sequence joins TRBV23-1 and TRBJ2-1; the D is unclear. TRBV23-1 is an open reading frame whose function is uncertain. Trimming stripped 0 bases from V and 5 bases from J, with 11 bases between. The CDR3 consists of 15 residues. CDR3 residues: CASSQSGPRHNEQFF. The CDR3, as DNA: TGCGCCAGCAGTCAATCGGGCCCAAGGCACAATGAGCAGTTCTTC.

The rearrangement uses TRBV7-2 and TRBJ1-1; possible D gene TRBD1, 5 bases. Trimming took off 7 bases at V and 0 bases at J, with 9 bases between the two ends. Germline values: CDR1 SGHTA, CDR2 FQGNSA. The CDR3 totals 13 residues. The DNA for the CDR3 is TGTGCCAGCAACAGACAGATGAACACTGAAGCTTTCTTT. It translates to CASNRQMNTEAFF.

The chain is built from TRBV7-2 and TRBJ2-7, with TRBD2 identical over 12 bases. The CDR3 spans 15 residues. Germline assignment: CDR1 SGHTA and CDR2 FQGNSA. With V trimmed by 6 bases and J by 0 bases, 3 bases remained unmatched. The CDR3 region has the DNA TGTGCCAGCAGGCCGGGACTAGCGGGCTCCTACGAGCAGTACTTC. Translated, it gives CASRPGLAGSYEQYF. The variable domain in full, with the rest retrieved from reference TRBV7-2 and TRBJ2-7, is GAGVSQSPSNKVTEKGKDVELRCDPISGHTALYWYRQSLGQGLEFLIYFQGNSAPDKSGLPSDRFSAERTGGSVSTLTIQRTQQEDSAVYLCASRPGLAGSYEQYFGPGTRLTVT.

The gene calls are TRBV9 and TRBJ2-3; 9 nucleotides agree with TRBD2. The CDR3 has 17 amino acids. V gave up 3 bases and J gave up 4 bases; unmatched junction bases: 12. Per germline, CDR1 SGDLS and CDR2 YYNGEE. The CDR3 DNA is TGTGCCAGCAGCGAACATAGCGGGAGTCTAACCGCAGATACGCAGTATTTT. Its translation is CASSEHSGSLTADTQYF.

This chain uses TRBV28 with TRBJ2-7; a possible D gene is TRBD1 (6 bases). Germline assignment: CDR1 MDHEN and CDR2 SYDVKM. V was pared by 7 bases and J by 6 bases, with 25 bases between. The length of the CDR3 is 16 residues. The CDR3 DNA is TGTGCCAGCATGCCTCAGGGGTTCTCACTAAGTGGCGAGCAGTACTTC. Protein sequence: CASMPQGFSLSGEQYF.